The 14 T cell receptor beta chains in this list originate from one sample, sequenced in a study of blood T cell repertoires in COVID-19. Assay used: immunoSEQ multiplex PCR; TCRdb lists only in-frame clones, some missing. In the table there are about 410,000 clones, about nine tenths of which are singletons. The specimen was peripheral blood. Every receptor here comes from a woman between 40 and 50 years old with COVID-19, enrolled during active disease.

The gene calls are TRBV11-3 and TRBJ2-1; TRBD2 agrees at 7 bases. The CDR3 covers 14 residues. The J segment lost 12 bases and the V segment lost 1 base, leaving 9 bases of the junction unmatched. Germline assignment: CDR1 SGHNT and CDR2 YENEEA. The CDR3 reads CASSLGREASGQFF. In DNA, the CDR3 is TGTGCCAGCAGCTTAGGTCGGGAGGCTTCGGGGCAGTTCTTC.

The chain joins TRBV27 to TRBJ2-1, with 14 bases matching TRBD2. The CDR3 sequence is 16 residues long. Trimming at V came to 2 bases and at J to 5 bases, leaving 2 bases not matched to a gene. The germline gives CDR1 MNHEY, CDR2 SMNVEV (reference sequence). CDR3 amino acids: CASSLRLAGGHNEQFF. The CDR3 DNA reads TGTGCCAGCAGTTTACGACTAGCGGGAGGGCACAATGAGCAGTTCTTC.

On this clone: The same CDR3 can be traced to other DNA sequences in this sample. J is TRBJ1-1 and V is TRBV27, with no clear D. Trimming removed 5 bases at V and 1 base at J, with 8 bases between. Germline-derived CDR1 and CDR2 are MNHEY and SMNVEV (reference sequence). This CDR3 is 13 amino acids long. The CDR3 region is CASSLAGNTEAFF. CDR3 in DNA: TGTGCCAGCAGTCTGGCAGGGAACACTGAAGCTTTCTTT.

The gene calls are TRBV28 and TRBJ1-6; D is uncertain. Per germline, CDR1 MDHEN and CDR2 SYDVKM. The CDR3 sequence is 15 residues long. Trimming pared 1 base from V and 7 bases from J, leaving 11 bases between. The chain's CDR3 is CASSLLGSGNSPLHF. The CDR3 DNA is TGTGCCAGCAGTTTATTGGGGTCGGGGAATTCACCCCTCCACTTT. Complete variable domain (other parts from reference TRBV28 and TRBJ1-6): DVKVTQSSRYLVKRTGEKVFLECVQDMDHENMFWYRQDPGLGLRLIYFSYDVKMKEKGDIPEGYSVSREKKERFSLILESASTNQTSMYLCASSLLGSGNSPLHFGNGTRLTVT.

CDR3 region: CASSQVWSTGWNEQFF. Here the CDR3 DNA reads TGCGCCAGCAGCCAAGTGTGGTCGACAGGGTGGAATGAGCAGTTCTTC. This chain joins TRBV4-3 and TRBJ2-1; 7 positions match TRBD1. Germline loops: CDR1 LGHNA, CDR2 YSLEER. V was pared by 1 base and J by 7 bases, with 10 bases of the junction left unmatched. The CDR3 totals 16 residues.

The chain recombines TRBV27 with TRBJ2-1, with 7 bases identical to TRBD1. Germline V gene data show CDR1 as MNHEY and CDR2 as SMNVEV (reference sequence). This CDR3 comprises 14 residues. The V gene end was trimmed by 6 bases and the J gene end by 2 bases; junction bases not matched to a gene: 4. The CDR3 DNA follows: TGTGCCAGCAGCGACAGGGACACCTACAATGAGCAGTTCTTC. Residues: CASSDRDTYNEQFF.

The chain carries TRBV30 and TRBJ1-6; D is ambiguous. Germline V gene lookup returns CDR1 GTSNPN and CDR2 SVGIG (reference sequence). This CDR3 contains 14 residues. Between the trimmed V and J ends, which lost 0 bases and 8 bases, there was a span of 11 bases. This CDR3 is CAWSVRDNYSPLHF. The DNA for the CDR3 is TGTGCCTGGAGTGTACGGGATAACTATTCACCCCTCCACTTT.

This clone was seen just once. The rearrangement uses TRBV6-2 or TRBV6-3 and TRBJ2-1, with 7 bases lining up with TRBD2. CDR3 length: 14 residues. CDR1 and CDR2 from the germline V gene are MNHEY and SVGEGT. V dropped 4 bases and J dropped 2; count of bases not matched to a gene: 2. The CDR3 DNA is TGTGCCAGCAGTTCCGGGACTACCTACAATGAGCAGTTCTTC. Residues: CASSSGTTYNEQFF.

V and J are TRBV6-5 and TRBJ1-2; the D gene is possibly TRBD1 (5 bases). CDR3 size: 14 residues. Germline CDR1 is MNHEY and CDR2 is SVGAGI. Trimming pared 8 bases from V and 6 bases from J, leaving 19 bases between. CDR3 residues: CASGRGGEYDGYTF. The DNA for the CDR3 is TGTGCCAGCGGTAGGGGAGGGGAATACGATGGCTACACCTTC.

The chain links TRBV19 to TRBJ2-5; tentatively, D is TRBD1 (6 bases). This CDR3 comprises 15 residues. The V and J ends lost 5 bases and 1 base respectively, with 14 bases between them. Germline CDR1 and CDR2: LNHDA and SQIVND (reference sequence). The CDR3 sequence: CASSPPTGFQETQYF. DNA for the CDR3: TGTGCCAGTAGTCCCCCGACAGGATTCCAAGAGACCCAGTACTTC.

About this clone itself: The sample has other DNA sequences that encode this CDR3 too. The chain couples TRBV2 to TRBJ2-7, with TRBD1 identical over 7 bases. The ends lost 5 bases at V and 2 bases at J; junction bases unmatched: 6. The CDR3 totals 14 residues. Germline CDR1 and CDR2: SNHLY and FYNNEI. The CDR3 region is CASSYDRDTYEQYF. The CDR3 nucleotides are TGTGCCAGCAGTTACGACAGGGACACCTACGAGCAGTACTTC.

CDR3 nucleotides: TGTGCCAGCGGAACAGGGGGTGGCGAGCAGTACTTC. Protein: CASGTGGGEQYF. The rearrangement uses TRBV7-2 and TRBJ2-7; 8 bases line up with TRBD1. The CDR3 is made up of 12 amino acids. Trimming cost V 8 bases and J 6 bases; bases outside gene matches: 6. Per the germline V gene, CDR1 is SGHTA and CDR2 is FQGNSA.

The chain carries TRBV2 and TRBJ1-5; D is perhaps TRBD1 (5 bases). The CDR3 loop spans 15 amino acids. Germline V gene data show CDR1 as SNHLY and CDR2 as FYNNEI. Trimming shortened V by 2 bases and J by 5 bases, and 13 bases separated the two germline ends. CDR3: CASSELLAGHQPQHF. CDR3 DNA: TGTGCCAGCAGTGAACTCCTGGCAGGGCATCAGCCCCAGCATTTT.

The chain carries TRBV7-3 and TRBJ2-5; 7 nucleotides match TRBD2. The trim removed 5 bases at V and 2 bases at J, leaving 8 bases unmatched. CDR1 and CDR2 from the germline V gene are SGHTA and FQGTGA. The CDR3 length is 15 residues. The CDR3 nucleotides are TGTGCCAGCAGCCTACTAAGCGGGGAACAAGAGACCCAGTACTTC. It specifies CASSLLSGEQETQYF.